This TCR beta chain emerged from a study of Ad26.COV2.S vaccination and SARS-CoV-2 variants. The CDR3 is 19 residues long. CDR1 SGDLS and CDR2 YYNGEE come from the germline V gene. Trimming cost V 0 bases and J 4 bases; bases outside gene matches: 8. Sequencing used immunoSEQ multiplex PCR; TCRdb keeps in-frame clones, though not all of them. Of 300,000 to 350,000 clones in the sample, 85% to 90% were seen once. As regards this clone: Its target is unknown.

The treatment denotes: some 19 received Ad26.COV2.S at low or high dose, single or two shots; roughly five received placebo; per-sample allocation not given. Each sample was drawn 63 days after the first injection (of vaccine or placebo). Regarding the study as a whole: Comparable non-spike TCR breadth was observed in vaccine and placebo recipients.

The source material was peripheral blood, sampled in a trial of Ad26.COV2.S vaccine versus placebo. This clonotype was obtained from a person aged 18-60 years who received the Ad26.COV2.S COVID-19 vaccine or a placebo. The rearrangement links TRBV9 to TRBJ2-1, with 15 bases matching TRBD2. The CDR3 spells CASSVGVLGTSGRYNEQFF. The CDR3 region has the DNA TGTGCCAGCAGCGTAGGAGTTTTGGGGACTAGCGGGAGGTACAATGAGCAGTTCTTC.